This TCR beta chain appears in the sequencing data of a study of T cell responses to AZD1222 COVID-19 vaccine. Sequencing was performed with immunoSEQ multiplex PCR; in TCRdb, only in-frame clones are kept and a portion is missing. The table lists 100,000 to 120,000 clones, 80% to 95% of them singletons. This receptor was identified in an adult who received the AZD1222 COVID-19 vaccine. The material sequenced was peripheral blood, taken 28 days after the second AZD1222 dose.

The CDR3 nucleotides are TGTGCCAGCAGCCGGACTAGGGACACAGATACGCAGTATTTT. Protein: CASSRTRDTDTQYF. V is TRBV4-2 and J is TRBJ2-3, with 7 nucleotides matching TRBD2. The CDR3 has 14 amino acids. V lost 4 bases and J lost 2; bases outside the gene matches: 3. CDR1 is LGHNA, CDR2 YNFKEQ, per germline.